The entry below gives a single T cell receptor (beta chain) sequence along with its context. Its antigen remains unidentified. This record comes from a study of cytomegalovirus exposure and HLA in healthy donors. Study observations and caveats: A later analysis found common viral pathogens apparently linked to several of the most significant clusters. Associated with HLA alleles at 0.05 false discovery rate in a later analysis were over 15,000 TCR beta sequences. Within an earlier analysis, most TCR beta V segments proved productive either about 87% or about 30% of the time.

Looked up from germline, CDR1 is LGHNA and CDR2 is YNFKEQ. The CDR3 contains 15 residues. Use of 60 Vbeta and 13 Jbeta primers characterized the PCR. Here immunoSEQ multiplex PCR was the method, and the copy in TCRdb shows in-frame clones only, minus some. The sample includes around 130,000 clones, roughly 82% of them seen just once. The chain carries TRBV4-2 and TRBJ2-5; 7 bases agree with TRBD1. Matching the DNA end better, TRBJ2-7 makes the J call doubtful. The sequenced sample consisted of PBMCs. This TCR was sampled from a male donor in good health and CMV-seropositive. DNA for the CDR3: TGTGCCAGCAGCCAACGACAGGGAATTTGGGGCGAGCAGTACTTC. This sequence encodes CASSQRQGIWGEQYF.